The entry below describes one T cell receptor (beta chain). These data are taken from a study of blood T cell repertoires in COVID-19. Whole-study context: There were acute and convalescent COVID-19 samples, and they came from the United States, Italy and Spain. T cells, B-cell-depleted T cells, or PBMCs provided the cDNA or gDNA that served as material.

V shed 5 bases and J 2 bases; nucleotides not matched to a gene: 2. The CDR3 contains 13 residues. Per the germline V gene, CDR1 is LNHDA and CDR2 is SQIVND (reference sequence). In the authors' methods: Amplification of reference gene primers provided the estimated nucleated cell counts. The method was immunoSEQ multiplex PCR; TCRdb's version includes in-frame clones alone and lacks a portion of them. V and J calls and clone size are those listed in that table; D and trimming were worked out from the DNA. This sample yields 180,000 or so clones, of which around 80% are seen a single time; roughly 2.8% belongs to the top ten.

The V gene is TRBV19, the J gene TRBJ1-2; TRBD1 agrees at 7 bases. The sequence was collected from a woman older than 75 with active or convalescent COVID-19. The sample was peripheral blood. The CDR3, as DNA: TGTGCCAGTAGTGCACAGGGGAACTATGGCTACACCTTC. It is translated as CASSAQGNYGYTF.